Listed below are T cell receptor beta chains from one sample, sequenced in a study of Graves' ophthalmopathy and Graves' hyperthyroidism. One entry per CDR3 protein, called by TCRdb with MiXCR from the multiplex PCR reads. Here the sample spans hundreds of thousands of distinct CDR3 sequences, about two fifths being singletons. The sequenced sample was peripheral blood. The receptors originated from an adult man with Graves' ophthalmopathy. CDR3s include the opening cysteine and the closing phenylalanine or tryptophan. A D gene is named only where the DNA matches it firmly. Expanded clones get a size class; other rows say once, few or many, or leave the size out.

NA	TRBD2	TRBV20-1	TRBJ2-2	CSAKISGAPNTGELFF	TGCAGTGCTAAAATTAGCGGGGCTCCGAACACCGGGGAGCTGTTTTTT
NA	NA	TRBV7-6	TRBJ2-3	CASSLDRADTQYF	TGTGCCAGCAGCTTAGACAGGGCAGATACGCAGTATTTT
many	NA	TRBV24-1	TRBJ2-2	CATSDFGRELTGELFF	TGTGCCACCAGTGATTTCGGAAGGGAACTTACCGGGGAGCTGTTTTTT
NA	NA	TRBV4-3	TRBJ1-2	CASSQSGLLGYTF	TGCGCCAGCAGCCAATCCGGGCTCCTTGGCTACACCTTC
many	NA	TRBV6-6	TRBJ1-4	CASSYSLNEKLFF	TGTGCCAGCAGTTACTCGCTGAATGAAAAACTGTTTTTT
NA	TRBD1	TRBV30	TRBJ1-1	CAWTRTGMNTEAFF	TGTGCCTGGACTAGGACAGGGATGAACACTGAAGCTTTCTTT
NA	NA	TRBV7-8	TRBJ2-5	CASSPKGASGLGETQYF	TGTGCCAGCAGCCCAAAGGGGGCTAGCGGGCTTGGGGAGACCCAGTACTTC
NA	TRBD1	TRBV12-3/TRBV12-4	TRBJ1-4	CASSLMGQQGNEKLFF	TGTGCCAGTAGTTTAATGGGCCAACAGGGGAATGAAAAACTGTTTTTT
few	TRBD1	TRBV20-1	TRBJ1-6	CSARKGQGPSSYNSPLHF	TGCAGTGCTAGAAAGGGACAGGGCCCTAGCTCCTATAATTCACCCCTCCACTTT
many	NA	TRBV19	TRBJ1-5	CASSPPPGLKDQPQHF	TGTGCCAGTAGTCCCCCTCCCGGTTTGAAAGATCAGCCCCAGCATTTT
few	TRBD1	TRBV6-5	TRBJ1-4	CASSYSSQGAGEKLFF	TGTGCCAGCAGTTACTCATCGCAGGGGGCAGGGGAAAAACTGTTTTTT
NA	NA	TRBV5-1	TRBJ2-7	CASSLRWDTSYEQYF	TGCGCCAGCAGCTTGCGGTGGGACACCTCCTACGAGCAGTACTTC
many	NA	TRBV5-1	TRBJ1-3	CASSPADSGNTIYF	TGCGCCAGCAGCCCGGCGGACTCTGGAAACACCATATATTTT
many	TRBD2	TRBV7-3	TRBJ2-7	CASSLTGGNDEQYF	TGTGCCAGCAGCTTAACGGGAGGGAACGACGAGCAGTACTTC
many	NA	TRBV12-3/TRBV12-4	TRBJ1-3	CASSRDLRWGNTIYF	TGTGCCAGCAGTCGGGACCTCCGTTGGGGAAACACCATATATTTT
NA	NA	TRBV20-1	TRBJ1-6	CSAALPGGNSPLHF	TGCAGTGCAGCCCTACCGGGGGGCAATTCACCCCTCCACTTT
NA	NA	TRBV7-2	TRBJ1-3	CASSARPISGNTIYF	TGTGCCAGCAGCGCCCGACCGATCTCTGGAAACACCATATATTTT
NA	TRBD1	TRBV7-9	TRBJ1-4	CASSLPARDRGQEKLFF	TGTGCCAGCAGCCTACCCGCCCGGGACAGGGGGCAAGAAAAACTGTTTTTT
NA	TRBD2	TRBV20-1	TRBJ2-7	CSARVGGTSTYEQYF	TGCAGTGCTAGAGTCGGAGGGACTAGTACCTACGAGCAGTACTTC
once	NA	TRBV7-8	TRBJ2-5	CASSSEWMGRETQYF	TGTGCCAGCAGCTCCGAATGGATGGGGAGAGAGACCCAGTACTTC
many	NA	TRBV12-3/TRBV12-4	TRBJ1-3	CASSPPRGYSGNTIYF	TGTGCCAGCAGTCCCCCCCGAGGGTACTCTGGAAACACCATATATTTT
few	NA	TRBV2	TRBJ1-6	CAWDEGTENSPLHF	TGTGCCTGGGACGAAGGGACCGAGAATTCACCCCTCCACTTT
many	TRBD2	TRBV29-1	TRBJ2-2	CSVGIAGNTGELFF	TGCAGCGTCGGAATAGCGGGGAACACCGGGGAGCTGTTTTTT
NA	NA	TRBV19	TRBJ2-7	CASSWTGELYF	TGTGCCAGTTCGTGGACCGGGGAGCTGTACTTC
NA	NA	TRBV7-2	TRBJ1-2	CASSLNRLGYTF	TGTGCCAGCAGCTTAAACAGATTGGGCTACACCTTC
NA	NA	TRBV6-5	TRBJ2-5	CASARGDSRETQYF	TGTGCCAGCGCCAGGGGCGATTCTCGTGAGACCCAGTACTTC
many	NA	TRBV20-1	TRBJ1-2	CSARVAWDRAESNYGYTF	TGCAGTGCTAGAGTGGCATGGGATAGGGCCGAGTCTAACTATGGCTACACCTTC
many	TRBD1	TRBV7-3	TRBJ2-5	CASSSGQGAASTQYF	TGTGCCAGCAGCTCTGGACAGGGGGCGGCTTCGACCCAGTACTTC
many	NA	TRBV7-9	TRBJ1-2	CASSFGANYGYTF	TGTGCCAGCAGCTTCGGCGCTAACTATGGCTACACCTTC
NA	TRBD1	TRBV24-1	TRBJ1-2	CATSGTGGSYTF	TGTGCCACCAGTGGGACAGGGGGAAGCTACACCTTC
NA	NA	TRBV24-1	TRBJ1-3	CAISDSARGHSGNTIYF	TGTGCCATCAGTGATTCGGCTAGAGGGCATAGTGGAAACACCATATATTTT
once	TRBD2	TRBV24-1	TRBJ2-2	CASSPVPSGGTNTGELFF	TGTGCCAGCTCACCAGTGCCTAGCGGGGGGACGAACACCGGGGAGCTGTTTTTT
many	NA	TRBV7-2	TRBJ2-7	CASSPPYLSSPYEQYF	TGTGCCAGCAGCCCCCCTTATCTCAGCTCACCCTACGAGCAGTACTTC
NA	TRBD2	TRBV7-2	TRBJ2-7	CASSLAPAGVGEQYF	TGTGCCAGCAGCTTAGCCCCAGCGGGAGTGGGGGAGCAGTACTTC
many	TRBD2	TRBV7-3	TRBJ2-5	CASSLWGTSGIQETQYF	TGTGCCAGCAGCTTATGGGGGACTAGCGGAATTCAAGAGACCCAGTACTTC
NA	TRBD1	TRBV2	TRBJ2-2	CASIWGQGAFFTGELFF	TGTGCCAGCATCTGGGGACAGGGGGCATTTTTCACCGGGGAGCTGTTTTTT
NA	TRBD1	TRBV19	TRBJ1-2	CASSKSPGQGNGGYTF	TGTGCCAGTAGTAAAAGTCCGGGACAGGGGAACGGTGGCTACACCTTC
NA	TRBD2	TRBV7-9	TRBJ2-3	CASSSLGLAGIDTQYF	TGTGCCAGCAGCTCCCTGGGACTAGCGGGAATAGATACGCAGTATTTT
many	NA	TRBV7-8	TRBJ1-2	CASSLADVSVLGYTF	TGTGCCAGCAGCTTAGCGGACGTTTCTGTCCTCGGCTACACCTTC
few	NA	TRBV5-4	TRBJ2-3	CASSLRSKGDTQYF	TGTGCCAGCAGCTTGCGGTCAAAAGGAGATACGCAGTATTTT
few	NA	TRBV6-6	TRBJ2-7	CASSSGTSLYEQYF	TGTGCCAGCAGTTCCGGGACTTCCCTCTACGAGCAGTACTTC
many	NA	TRBV2	TRBJ1-1	CASEAFRTEAFF	TGTGCCAGCGAAGCGTTCCGCACCGAAGCTTTCTTT